This T cell receptor (beta chain) was captured in a study of blood T cell repertoires in COVID-19. Overall study: The samples span acute and convalescent COVID-19 from the United States, Italy and Spain. PBMCs, B-cell-depleted T cells, or T cells provided the cDNA or gDNA that made up the material.

As originally analysed: Reference gene primers were amplified, and this amplification served to estimate nucleated cell counts. Here immunoSEQ multiplex PCR was the method, and the copy in TCRdb shows in-frame clones only, minus some. D and trimming were read from the DNA, whereas the V and J calls and clone size are those reported in that table. The sample lists 5,000 to 7,000 clones; under 95% were seen once. Trimming took off 0 bases at V and 0 bases at J, with 12 bases between the two ends. Germline values: CDR1 KGHSH, CDR2 LQKENI. The CDR3 length is 17 residues. The sequenced sample was peripheral blood. The receptor's source is a human donor in a cohort sampled during active COVID-19. The V and J genes are TRBV18 and TRBJ2-1, with a possible D match to TRBD1 (6 bases). For the CDR3, the DNA is TGTGCCAGCTCACCACCGGGACATTTGAGCTCCTACAATGAGCAGTTCTTC. This translates into CASSPPGHLSSYNEQFF.